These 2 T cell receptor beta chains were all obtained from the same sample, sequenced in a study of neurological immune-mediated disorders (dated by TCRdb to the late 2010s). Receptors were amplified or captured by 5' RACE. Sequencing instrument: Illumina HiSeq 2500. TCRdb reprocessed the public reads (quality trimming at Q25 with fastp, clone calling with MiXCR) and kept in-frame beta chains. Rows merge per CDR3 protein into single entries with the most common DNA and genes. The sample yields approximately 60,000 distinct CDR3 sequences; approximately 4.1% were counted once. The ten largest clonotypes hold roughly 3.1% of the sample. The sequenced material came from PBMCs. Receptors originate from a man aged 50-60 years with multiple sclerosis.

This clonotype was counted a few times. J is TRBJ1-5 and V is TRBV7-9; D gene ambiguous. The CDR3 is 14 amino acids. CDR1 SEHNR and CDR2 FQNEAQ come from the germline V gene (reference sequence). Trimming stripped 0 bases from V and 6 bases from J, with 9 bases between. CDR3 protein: CASSLAGFGQPQHF. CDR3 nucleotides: TGTGCCAGCAGCTTAGCAGGGTTCGGTCAGCCCCAGCATTTT.

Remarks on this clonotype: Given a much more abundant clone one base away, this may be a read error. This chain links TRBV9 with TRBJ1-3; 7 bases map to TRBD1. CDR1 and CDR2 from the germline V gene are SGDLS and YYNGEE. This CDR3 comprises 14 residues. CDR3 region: CASSAQGTGKTIYF. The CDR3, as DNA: TGTGCCAGCAGCGCACAGGGGACTGGAAAAACCATATATTTT.